This TCR beta chain comes out of a study of early stage breast cancer tumors. The V gene lost 1 base and the J gene lost 10 bases, with 11 bases spanning the gap. This CDR3 comprises 14 residues. CDR1 SGHDN and CDR2 FVKESK come from the germline V gene. The data were produced by immunoSEQ multiplex PCR, yet TCRdb's version contains in-frame clones alone and is incomplete. The repertoire has some 30,000 clones, about four fifths of them found once; the top ten carry about a tenth. The receptor comes from a person aged 45-60 years with breast cancer. What was sequenced was blood. The chain employs TRBV14 and TRBJ1-6; D remains ambiguous. Here the CDR3 reads CASSQVLYRSPLHF. As DNA, the CDR3 is TGTGCCAGCAGCCAAGTTTTGTACCGATCACCCCTCCACTTT.